These T cell receptor beta chains were read from a single sample in a study of blood T cells in healthy people across ages. TCRdb recomputed calls from the 5' RACE reads with MiXCR, one row per CDR3 protein. This table holds more than 1,000,000 distinct CDR3 sequences, roughly 24% found once. Another study also made use of these data, one on T cells of mothers and their children.

Source material: blood. These receptors all stem from a girl aged 2-10 years in good health. Both conserved end residues are part of each CDR3. The order of the fields is V gene, clone size, D gene, J gene, CDR3 protein, CDR3 DNA. D genes are given only for firm matches. Expanded clones get a size class; other rows say once, few or many, or leave the size out.

TRBV19	many	.	TRBJ1-2	CASTPTPGFDGYTF	TGTGCCAGTACCCCAACTCCAGGGTTTGATGGCTACACCTTC
TRBV28	.	.	TRBJ2-1	CASSSAQGGNNEQFF	TGTGCCAGCAGTTCGGCCCAGGGGGGTAACAATGAGCAGTTCTTC
TRBV28	.	TRBD1	TRBJ2-5	CASSSSGQGRFF	TGTGCCAGCAGTTCCTCAGGACAGGGCCGGTTCTTC
TRBV7-3	few	.	TRBJ1-1	CASRLGVNTEAFF	TGTGCCAGCAGGCTGGGAGTGAACACTGAAGCTTTCTTT
TRBV12-3/TRBV12-4	.	.	TRBJ1-1	CASSLLFNTEAFF	TGTGCCAGCAGTTTATTATTTAACACTGAAGCTTTCTTT
TRBV12-3/TRBV12-4	.	.	TRBJ1-1	CASSFGASITETEAFF	TGTGCCAGTAGTTTCGGCGCTTCAATTACCGAGACTGAAGCTTTCTTT
TRBV2	.	TRBD2	TRBJ2-3	CASIAGGKDTQYF	TGTGCCAGCATAGCGGGGGGGAAAGATACGCAGTATTTT
TRBV29-1	.	TRBD2	TRBJ2-1	CSAGLAYTVEQFF	TGCAGCGCGGGACTAGCGTACACTGTTGAGCAGTTCTTC
TRBV7-9	once	.	TRBJ1-4	CASSDREPGSEKLFF	TGTGCCAGCAGCGATCGGGAACCGGGGAGTGAAAAACTGTTTTTT
TRBV3-1	.	.	TRBJ2-2	CASSLGTPSGELFF	TGTGCCAGCAGCCTCGGTACCCCCTCCGGGGAGCTGTTCTTT
TRBV7-2	.	.	TRBJ1-4	CASSQTGPNPYSEKLFF	TGTGCCAGCAGCCAAACGGGACCGAACCCTTATAGTGAAAAACTGTTTTTT
TRBV29-1	.	.	TRBJ2-2	CSVSGRTRGELFF	TGCAGCGTCTCAGGACGGACCCGCGGGGAGCTGTTTTTT
TRBV28	.	.	TRBJ1-6	CASSPARSPLHF	TGTGCCAGCAGCCCAGCGAGATCACCCCTCCACTTT
TRBV28	.	.	TRBJ1-4	CASSFPVLSRTNEKLFF	TGTGCCAGCAGTTTCCCCGTCCTCTCGAGAACTAATGAAAAACTGTTTTTT
TRBV6-6	.	.	TRBJ2-7	CASRVRDSAHGAWEQYF	TGTGCCAGCAGGGTTCGGGACTCGGCTCACGGGGCCTGGGAGCAGTACTTC
TRBV10-3	few	.	TRBJ1-5	CAIIPLGTTSDQPQHF	TGTGCCATCATCCCGCTGGGGACTACCAGCGATCAGCCCCAGCATTTT
TRBV20-1	.	TRBD2	TRBJ2-1	CSARGLAGGRGEQFF	TGCAGTGCTAGGGGACTAGCGGGAGGGCGAGGCGAGCAGTTCTTC
TRBV12-3/TRBV12-4	few	.	TRBJ2-4	CASRGTAHGHIQYF	TGTGCCAGCAGGGGGACCGCCCATGGGCACATTCAGTACTTC
TRBV4-2	few	.	TRBJ2-1	CASTPGATFNEQFF	TGTGCCAGCACCCCCGGGGCGACTTTCAATGAGCAGTTCTTC
TRBV6-2/TRBV6-3	few	.	TRBJ2-3	CASSWRSTDTQYF	TGTGCCAGCAGTTGGAGGAGCACAGATACGCAGTATTTT
TRBV29-1	.	.	TRBJ2-5	CSVFAFGVETQYF	TGCAGCGTATTCGCGTTCGGGGTAGAGACCCAGTACTTC
TRBV29-1	.	TRBD1	TRBJ1-4	CSVEGGQGPEKLFF	TGCAGCGTTGAAGGGGGACAGGGACCTGAAAAACTGTTTTTT
TRBV5-6	few	.	TRBJ2-7	CASSWTADSYEQYF	TGTGCCAGCAGCTGGACCGCGGATAGCTACGAGCAGTACTTC
TRBV5-5	few	.	TRBJ2-1	CASSLLWVQEQFF	TGTGCCAGCAGCTTATTATGGGTTCAAGAGCAGTTCTTC
TRBV6-6	few	.	TRBJ2-4	CASSYWALTDIQYF	TGTGCCAGCAGTTACTGGGCGTTGACGGACATTCAGTACTTC
TRBV9	few	TRBD2	TRBJ2-1	CASSVVGGGGYNEQFF	TGTGCCAGCAGCGTAGTGGGCGGGGGAGGTTACAATGAGCAGTTCTTC
TRBV7-9	.	.	TRBJ1-4	CASSYPSGQPTTNEKLFF	TGTGCCAGCAGCTACCCGTCGGGGCAGCCTACAACTAATGAAAAACTGTTTTTT
TRBV28	.	.	TRBJ2-7	CASSSWGGVDYEQYF	TGTGCCAGCAGTTCTTGGGGTGGAGTAGACTACGAGCAGTACTTC
TRBV11-2	few	.	TRBJ2-4	CASSLDIWRAEGNIQYF	TGTGCCAGCAGCTTAGATATTTGGCGGGCGGAGGGAAACATTCAGTACTTC
TRBV5-1	many	TRBD2	TRBJ2-5	CASSPGLAGEETQYF	TGTGCCAGCAGCCCGGGACTAGCGGGGGAAGAGACCCAGTACTTC
TRBV14	.	.	TRBJ2-2	CASSPQGISGELFF	TGTGCCAGCAGCCCCCAGGGAATTTCCGGGGAGCTGTTTTTT
TRBV7-3	.	.	TRBJ1-3	CASSLNLGNTIYF	TGTGCCAGCAGCTTAAATCTGGGAAACACCATATATTTT
TRBV5-8	few	TRBD1	TRBJ2-5	CASTPQGVGQETQYF	TGTGCCAGCACCCCCCAGGGGGTCGGCCAAGAGACCCAGTACTTC
TRBV7-2	.	.	TRBJ1-1	CASSLEGLLNTEAFF	TGTGCCAGCAGCTTGGAAGGGCTCCTGAACACTGAAGCTTTCTTT
TRBV20-1	.	.	TRBJ2-5	CSARVGGVETQYF	TGCAGTGCTAGAGTCGGCGGGGTCGAGACCCAGTACTTC
TRBV20-1	.	.	TRBJ2-5	CSARGRTEETQYF	TGCAGTGCTAGAGGGAGAACGGAAGAGACCCAGTACTTC
TRBV12-3/TRBV12-4	.	.	TRBJ1-2	CASGSSGDGYTF	TGTGCCAGCGGTTCCTCAGGGGATGGTTACACCTTC
TRBV9	.	.	TRBJ2-1	CASGPGGAEEQFF	TGTGCCAGCGGTCCGGGTGGGGCGGAAGAGCAGTTCTTC
TRBV2	.	.	TRBJ2-5	CASSGSEEETQYF	TGTGCCAGCAGTGGGTCGGAGGAGGAGACCCAGTACTTC
TRBV27	few	TRBD2	TRBJ2-1	CASSLEGTRAYNEQFF	TGTGCCAGCAGTTTAGAGGGGACTAGGGCATACAATGAGCAGTTCTTC
TRBV25-1	.	.	TRBJ2-1	CASSEQAWGYNEQFF	TGTGCCAGCAGTGAACAGGCCTGGGGATACAATGAGCAGTTCTTC
TRBV7-8	.	TRBD2	TRBJ2-1	CASSFFQTSGGYNEQFF	TGTGCCAGCAGCTTCTTCCAAACTAGCGGGGGGTACAATGAGCAGTTCTTC
TRBV6-1	.	.	TRBJ2-3	CASSEAGVSTDTQYF	TGTGCCAGCAGTGAAGCAGGGGTTAGCACAGATACGCAGTATTTT
TRBV29-1	.	.	TRBJ1-1	CSVEIFQNTEAFF	TGCAGCGTTGAAATCTTCCAGAACACTGAAGCTTTCTTT
TRBV4-3	.	.	TRBJ1-2	CASSQDLTYGYTF	TGCGCCAGCAGCCAAGATCTCACTTATGGCTACACCTTC
TRBV9	.	TRBD2	TRBJ2-1	CASSSSSGGVPLEQFF	TGTGCCAGCAGCTCCTCTAGCGGGGGGGTTCCTTTAGAGCAGTTCTTC
TRBV13	.	.	TRBJ2-7	CASSSGRSIYEQYF	TGTGCCAGCAGCTCCGGACGGAGTATCTACGAGCAGTACTTC
TRBV4-3	few	.	TRBJ2-1	CASSLSAGLNEQFF	TGCGCCAGCAGCCTAAGTGCAGGTCTCAATGAGCAGTTCTTC
TRBV7-6	many	.	TRBJ1-2	CASSPMLQDNQGYTF	TGTGCCAGCAGCCCCATGTTACAGGATAATCAAGGCTACACCTTC
TRBV3-1	.	.	TRBJ2-7	CASSPDPREQYF	TGTGCCAGCAGCCCGGACCCGAGGGAGCAGTACTTC
TRBV7-8	.	.	TRBJ1-5	CASSENIVNQPQHF	TGTGCCAGCAGCGAAAACATAGTCAATCAGCCCCAGCATTTT